The next 26 T cell receptor beta chains were all read from a single sample in a study of CXCR3-negative and CXCR3-positive naive CD8 T cells. No antigen has been identified for these receptors. The authors made the TRB cDNA libraries by 5' RACE using UMI labels. With the 5' RACE reads reprocessed, TCRdb shows one record per CDR3 protein and no DNA. The sample data list 130,000 to 150,000 distinct CDR3 sequences. Notes on the study in general: CXCR3-positive naive cells had TRB CDR3s that were more hydrophobic than CXCR3-negative naive cells had.

The sequenced material came from naive CXCR3+ CD8+ T cells from blood. Subset here: CD45RO-CCR7+CD27+CD95- naive CD8+ T cells expressing CXCR3 (TNR3+). The receptors shown here come from a human donor in good health. Some clones in this sample may be carry-over from other donors' samples.

V gene TRBV4-1 combines with J gene TRBJ2-1; no DNA is available, so the TRBD2 call from TCRdb remains unchecked. The CDR3 consists of 14 residues. Germline V gene sequence: CDR1 MGHRA, CDR2 YSYEKL. The CDR3 reads CASSQEGRHNEQFF.

This rearrangement joins TRBV27 to TRBJ2-7; the D call of TRBD2 rests on TCRdb alone, since no DNA is present to check it. CDR3 length: 14 residues. CDR1 MNHEY and CDR2 SMNVEV come from the germline V gene (reference sequence). The CDR3 here is CASRILAGADEQYF.

The chain carries TRBV7-2 and TRBJ1-4. The CDR3 runs 12 residues. Germline CDR1 reads SGHTA; CDR2 reads FQGNSA. CDR3 protein: CASSSINEKLFF.

The rearrangement uses TRBV27 and TRBJ2-7; TCRdb designates TRBD1, a call that cannot be tested without DNA. CDR3 length equals 15 residues. Germline values: CDR1 MNHEY, CDR2 SMNVEV (reference sequence). The CDR3 is CASSLGQGNSYEQYF.

The chain joins TRBV12-3 or TRBV12-4 to TRBJ2-5; checking the TCRdb D call of TRBD1 is not possible without DNA. CDR3 length: 13 residues. CDR3 in amino acids: CASSPLPQETQYF.

V and J are TRBV30 and TRBJ2-5; the TCRdb call, TRBD2, lacks DNA for checking. The V gene's germline CDR1 is GTSNPN and CDR2 SVGIG (reference sequence). CDR3 length equals 21 residues. The CDR3 loop reads CAWSVSSWRSGGPGYQETQYF.

The rearrangement links TRBV5-5 to TRBJ2-7; the TCRdb call, TRBD2, lacks DNA for checking. Germline V gene sequence: CDR1 SGHKS, CDR2 YYEKEE (reference sequence). This CDR3 spans 16 amino acids. The CDR3 loop reads CASSLGLAGARSKQYF.

The genes are TRBV29-1 and TRBJ2-5; TCRdb calls TRBD2, which cannot be checked without DNA. Germline V gene data show CDR1 as SQVTM and CDR2 as ANQGSEA. The CDR3 sequence is 17 residues long. CDR3 region: CSGGFASATFYQETQYF.

The J gene is TRBJ2-7, the V gene TRBV29-1; the D gene TCRdb calls, TRBD1, cannot be checked with no DNA. The CDR3 length is 14 residues. Per germline, CDR1 SQVTM and CDR2 ANQGSEA. The CDR3 protein is CSVNRGTGNLEQYF.

The genes are TRBV28 and TRBJ2-1. Germline V gene data show CDR1 as MDHEN and CDR2 as SYDVKM. This CDR3 comprises 14 residues. The CDR3 sequence: CASNGQGVLNEQFF.

The rearrangement links TRBV12-5 to TRBJ2-1. CDR3 length: 16 residues. Germline V CDR1 and CDR2: LGHNT, FRNRAP. CDR3: CASGSLSGRTYNEQFF.

The J gene is TRBJ2-2, the V gene TRBV6-1. There are 13 residues in the CDR3. Germline V gives CDR1 MNHNS, CDR2 SASEGT. The CDR3 loop is CASSESVLRELFF.

The rearrangement uses TRBV3-1 and TRBJ2-7; TCRdb lists TRBD2, though no DNA is available to test this call. Per germline, CDR1 LGHDT and CDR2 YNNKEL (reference sequence). This CDR3 is 16 amino acids long. CDR3: CASSQVELAGVSEQYF.

The V gene is TRBV7-9, the J gene TRBJ1-2. Germline assignment: CDR1 SEHNR and CDR2 FQNEAQ (reference sequence). The CDR3 has 15 residues. The CDR3 reads CASSHILDGLDGYTF.

The V call is TRBV10-3, the J call TRBJ2-2; TCRdb names TRBD1, which stays unverified in the absence of DNA. The germline V gene has CDR1 ENHRY and CDR2 SYGVKD. This CDR3 has 14 residues. The CDR3 sequence is CAISGGQTTGELFF.

The chain couples TRBV5-6 to TRBJ2-1. In germline, CDR1 is SGHDT, CDR2 YYEEEE. This CDR3 comprises 16 residues. CDR3 residues: CASSLSTPSSYNEQFF.

The V gene is TRBV12-3 or TRBV12-4, the J gene TRBJ1-2; TCRdb lists TRBD1, though no DNA is available to test this call. The CDR3 runs to 14 residues. The CDR3 sequence: CASSETGGSYGYTF.

The rearrangement links TRBV29-1 to TRBJ2-1; the TCRdb D gene call, TRBD1, has no DNA to confirm it. This CDR3 has 13 amino acids. Germline V gene data show CDR1 as SQVTM and CDR2 as ANQGSEA. The CDR3 loop is CSVAGQGASEQFF.

CDR3 amino acids: CASSLVGVEQYF. The chain joins TRBV7-9 to TRBJ2-7. The CDR3 is made up of 12 amino acids. Germline CDR1 reads SEHNR; CDR2 reads FQNEAQ (reference sequence). Full variable domain (rest looked up from reference TRBV7-9 and TRBJ2-7): DTGVSQNPRHKITKRGQNVTFRCDPISEHNRLYWYRQTLGQGPEFLTYFQNEAQLEKSRLLSDRFSAERPKGSFSTLEIQRTEQGDSAMYLCASSLVGVEQYFGPGTRLTVT.

The V gene is TRBV7-9, the J gene TRBJ1-6; TCRdb lists TRBD1, though no DNA is available to test this call. This CDR3 has 17 amino acids. Germline values: CDR1 SEHNR, CDR2 FQNEAQ (reference sequence). This CDR3 reads CASSLASATEYNSPLHF.

V usage is TRBV29-1 and J usage is TRBJ2-3; the D call of TRBD2 rests on TCRdb alone, since no DNA is present to check it. This CDR3 has 16 residues. Per the germline V gene, CDR1 is SQVTM and CDR2 is ANQGSEA. The CDR3 sequence: CSVDGLAGGTADTQYF.

The rearrangement uses TRBV29-1 and TRBJ2-7; the TCRdb call, TRBD1, lacks DNA for checking. Looked up from germline, CDR1 is SQVTM and CDR2 is ANQGSEA. The CDR3 is made up of 11 amino acids. Here the CDR3 reads CSVELQGEQYF.

V and J are TRBV25-1 and TRBJ1-1; the D call of TRBD1 rests on TCRdb alone, since no DNA is present to check it. Germline-derived CDR1 and CDR2 are MGHDK and SYGVNS. The length of the CDR3 is 20 residues. The CDR3 here is CASKGWIRGTGAAPITEAFF.

The V and J genes are TRBV6-2 or TRBV6-3 and TRBJ2-7; no DNA is available, so the TRBD1 call from TCRdb remains unchecked. This CDR3 is built from 16 residues. Germline CDR1 and CDR2: MNHEY and SVGEGT. The CDR3 sequence is CASSFERDSQSYEQYF.

J is TRBJ1-2 and V is TRBV28. Germline V gene data show CDR1 as MDHEN and CDR2 as SYDVKM. This CDR3 has 13 residues. CDR3 sequence: CASSLRGYYGYTF.

The J gene is TRBJ2-1, the V gene TRBV10-3; TCRdb gives TRBD1 as the D gene, but with no DNA this cannot be confirmed. The CDR3 consists of 16 residues. The germline V gene has CDR1 ENHRY and CDR2 SYGVKD. The CDR3 spells CAISGLWTGEGNEQFF.